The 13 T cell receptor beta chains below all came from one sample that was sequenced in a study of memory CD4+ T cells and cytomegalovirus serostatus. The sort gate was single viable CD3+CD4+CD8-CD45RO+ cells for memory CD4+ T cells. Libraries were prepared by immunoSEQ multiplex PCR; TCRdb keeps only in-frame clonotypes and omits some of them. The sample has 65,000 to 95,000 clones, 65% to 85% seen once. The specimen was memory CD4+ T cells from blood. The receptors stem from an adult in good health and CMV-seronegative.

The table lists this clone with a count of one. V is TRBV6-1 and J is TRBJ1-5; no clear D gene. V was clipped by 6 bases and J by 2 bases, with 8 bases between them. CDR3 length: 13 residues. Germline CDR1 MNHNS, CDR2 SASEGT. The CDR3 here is CASSPDGNQPQHF. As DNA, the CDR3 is TGTGCCAGCAGCCCGGATGGCAATCAGCCCCAGCATTTT.

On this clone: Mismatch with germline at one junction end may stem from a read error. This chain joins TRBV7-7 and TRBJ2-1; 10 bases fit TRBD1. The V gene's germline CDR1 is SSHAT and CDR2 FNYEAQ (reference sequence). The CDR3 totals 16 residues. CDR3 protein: CASSLGDRGKNNEQFF. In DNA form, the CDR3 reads TGTGCTAGCAGCTTAGGGGACAGGGGAAAAAACAATGAGCAGTTCTTC. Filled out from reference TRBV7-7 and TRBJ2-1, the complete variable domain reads GAGVSQSPRYKVTKRGQDVTLRCDPISSHATLYWYQQALGQGPEFLTYFNYEAQPDKSGLPSDRFSAERPEGSISTLTIQRTEQRDSAMYRCASSLGDRGKNNEQFFGPGTRLTVL.

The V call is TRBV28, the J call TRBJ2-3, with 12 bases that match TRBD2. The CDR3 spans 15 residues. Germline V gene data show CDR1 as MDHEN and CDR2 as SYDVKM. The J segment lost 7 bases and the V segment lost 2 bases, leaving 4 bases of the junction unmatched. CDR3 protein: CASSLGLAGGNTQYF. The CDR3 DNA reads TGTGCCAGCAGTTTAGGGCTAGCGGGGGGGAATACGCAGTATTTT.

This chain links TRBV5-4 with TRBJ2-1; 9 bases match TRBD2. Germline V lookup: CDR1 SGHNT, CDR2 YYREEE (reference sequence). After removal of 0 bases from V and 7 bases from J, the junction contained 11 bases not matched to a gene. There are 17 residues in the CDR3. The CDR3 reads CASSLVVFGLAGNEQFF. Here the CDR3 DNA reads TGTGCCAGCAGCTTGGTAGTTTTTGGCCTAGCGGGAAATGAGCAGTTCTTC.

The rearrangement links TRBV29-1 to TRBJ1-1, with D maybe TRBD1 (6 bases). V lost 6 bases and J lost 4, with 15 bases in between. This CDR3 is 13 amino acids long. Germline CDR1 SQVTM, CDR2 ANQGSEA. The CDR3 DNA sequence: TGCAGCGTGGGGGCAGGGGTGAGCACTGAAGCTTTCTTT. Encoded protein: CSVGAGVSTEAFF.

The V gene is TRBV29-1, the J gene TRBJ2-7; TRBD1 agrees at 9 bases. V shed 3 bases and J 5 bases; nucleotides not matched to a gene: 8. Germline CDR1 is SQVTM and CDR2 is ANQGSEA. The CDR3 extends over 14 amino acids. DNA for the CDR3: TGCAGCGTTGATCCGGGACAGGGATTTGACGAGCAGTACTTC. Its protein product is CSVDPGQGFDEQYF.

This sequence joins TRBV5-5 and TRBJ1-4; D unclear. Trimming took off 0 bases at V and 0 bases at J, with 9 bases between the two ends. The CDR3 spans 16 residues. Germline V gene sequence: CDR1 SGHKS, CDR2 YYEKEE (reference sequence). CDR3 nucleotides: TGTGCCAGCAGCTTGGATGTCGGTGCAACTAATGAAAAACTGTTTTTT. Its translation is CASSLDVGATNEKLFF.

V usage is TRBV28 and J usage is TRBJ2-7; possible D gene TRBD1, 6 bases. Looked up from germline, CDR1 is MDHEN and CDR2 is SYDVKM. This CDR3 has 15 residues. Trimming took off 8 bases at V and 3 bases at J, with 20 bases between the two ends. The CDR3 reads CASGGRDKTIYEQYF. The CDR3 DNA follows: TGTGCCAGCGGGGGCCGGGACAAAACTATCTACGAGCAGTACTTC.

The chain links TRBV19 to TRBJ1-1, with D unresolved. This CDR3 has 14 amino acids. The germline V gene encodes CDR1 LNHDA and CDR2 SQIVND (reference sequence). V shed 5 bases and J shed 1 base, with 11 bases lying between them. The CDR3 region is CASSDVTANTEAFF. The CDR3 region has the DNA TGTGCCAGTAGTGACGTCACCGCGAACACTGAAGCTTTCTTT.

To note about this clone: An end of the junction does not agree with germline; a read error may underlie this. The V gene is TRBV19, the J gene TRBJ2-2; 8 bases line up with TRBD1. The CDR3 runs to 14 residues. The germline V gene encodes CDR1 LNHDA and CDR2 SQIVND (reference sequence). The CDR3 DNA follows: TGCCCCTGCGGCAGGGGGCAGGTCACCGGGGAGCTGTTTTTT. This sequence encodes CPCGRGQVTGELFF.

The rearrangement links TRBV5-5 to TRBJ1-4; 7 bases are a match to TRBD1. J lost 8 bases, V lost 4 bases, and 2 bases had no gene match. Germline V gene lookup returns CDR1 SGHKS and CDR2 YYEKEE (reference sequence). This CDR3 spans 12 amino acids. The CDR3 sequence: CASSETGEKLFF. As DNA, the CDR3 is TGTGCCAGCAGCGAGACAGGGGAAAAACTGTTTTTT.

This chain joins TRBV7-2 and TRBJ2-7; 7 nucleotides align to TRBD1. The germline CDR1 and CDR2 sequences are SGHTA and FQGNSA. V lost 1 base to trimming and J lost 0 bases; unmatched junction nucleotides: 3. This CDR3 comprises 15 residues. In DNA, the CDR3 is TGTGCCAGCAGCTTAGACGGGACAGTCTCCTACGAGCAGTACTTC. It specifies CASSLDGTVSYEQYF.

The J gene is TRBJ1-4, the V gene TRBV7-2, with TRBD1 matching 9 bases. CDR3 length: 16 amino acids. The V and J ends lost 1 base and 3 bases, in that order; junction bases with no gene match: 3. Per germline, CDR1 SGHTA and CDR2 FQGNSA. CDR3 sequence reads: CASSLGTGGSNEKLFF. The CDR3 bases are TGTGCCAGCAGCTTAGGTACAGGGGGCTCTAATGAAAAACTGTTTTTT.